The 7 T cell receptor beta chains reported below all come from one sample, sequenced in a study of immune characterization of retroperitoneal liposarcoma. MiXCR, applied by TCRdb to the PCR reads, yields one record per CDR3 protein. The table has around 6,100 distinct CDR3 sequences, roughly 31% seen once. Sequenced material: tumor tissue. The source of these receptors is a female donor with retroperitoneal liposarcoma.

The chain is built from TRBV6-5 and TRBJ1-6, with 7 bases matching TRBD1. After removal of 3 bases from V and 0 bases from J, the junction contained 5 bases not matched to a gene. CDR1 and CDR2 from the germline V gene are MNHEY and SVGAGI. The CDR3 has 17 residues. The CDR3 is CASSYSQGSSYNSPLHF. In nucleotides, the CDR3 is TGTGCCAGCAGTTATTCACAGGGGAGCTCCTATAATTCACCCCTCCACTTT.

In this sample, this clonotype turned up a few times. The chain employs TRBV6-1 and TRBJ2-6; tentative D call: TRBD1 (5 bases). Germline assignment: CDR1 MNHNS and CDR2 SASEGT. Deletions cut 7 bases from V and 0 bases from J, with 10 bases between. This CDR3 spans 15 amino acids. CDR3 sequence reads: CASTDDSSGANVLTF. CDR3 DNA sequence: TGTGCCAGCACTGATGACAGCTCTGGGGCCAACGTCCTGACTTTC.

This clonotype showed up many times. The chain employs TRBV6-1 and TRBJ1-3; possibly TRBD1 for D (5 bases). Germline V gene data show CDR1 as MNHNS and CDR2 as SASEGT. With 5 bases removed from V and 4 bases from J, the gap between germline ends came to 12 bases. The CDR3 spans 14 residues. The CDR3, as DNA: TGTGCCAGCAGTCAGACCAGGACAGGAAACACCATATATTTT. This gives the protein CASSQTRTGNTIYF.

CDR3: CASSQEALAGVRSYEQYF. The CDR3 DNA follows: TGCGCCAGCAGCCAAGAGGCACTAGCGGGAGTACGCTCCTACGAGCAGTACTTC. The V and J genes are TRBV4-1 and TRBJ2-1, with 11 bases aligning to TRBD2. Near its end, the DNA agrees better with TRBJ2-7, so the J call may be wrong. Germline values: CDR1 MGHRA, CDR2 YSYEKL. The CDR3 sequence is 18 residues long.

This clonotype turned up a few times. The chain is built from TRBV6-1 and TRBJ2-3; tentative D call: TRBD2 (6 bases). Trimming stripped 1 base from V and 7 bases from J, with 15 bases between. This CDR3 spans 15 amino acids. Germline V gene lookup returns CDR1 MNHNS and CDR2 SASEGT. For the CDR3, the DNA is TGTGCCAGCAGTGAAGGGGAACCAGCGGGTAATACGCAGTATTTT. This codes for CASSEGEPAGNTQYF.

This clonotype was seen ten or more times. This chain uses TRBV5-8 with TRBJ2-2; possibly TRBD2 for D (6 bases). Between the trimmed V and J ends, which lost 4 bases and 1 base, there was a span of 11 bases. CDR1 SGHTS and CDR2 YDEGEE come from the germline V gene. CDR3 length: 15 amino acids. The CDR3 nucleotides are TGTGCCAGCAGCCGAGGACTACTGAACACCGGGGAGCTGTTTTTT. Translation gives CASSRGLLNTGELFF.

There are a few counts of this clonotype. This chain links TRBV18 with TRBJ2-5, with 12 bases fitting TRBD2. The end of the DNA aligns better with TRBJ2-7, so the J call may be wrong. This CDR3 is 16 amino acids long. The germline gives CDR1 KGHSH, CDR2 LQKENI. CDR3 protein: CASSLRTSGASYEQYF. For the CDR3, the DNA is TGTGCCAGCTCACTACGGACTAGCGGGGCCTCCTACGAGCAGTACTTC.